One and the same sample provided the 7 T cell receptor beta chains below, sequenced in a study of blood T cells in healthy people across ages. Sample-barcoded 5' priming and a J-beta primer mix drove a second PCR of roughly 7 to 11 cycles. TCRdb analysed the 5' RACE reads with MiXCR anew, one entry per CDR3 protein. The sample holds over 1,300,000 distinct CDR3 sequences; around 55% are singletons and the top ten take 5% to 7%. The sample consisted of blood. The origin of the receptors is a man in his late teens or twenties in good health.

This clonotype has more than one count but fewer than ten. The chain couples TRBV4-2 to TRBJ2-5; no reliable D call. Germline V gives CDR1 LGHNA, CDR2 YNFKEQ. The CDR3 contains 14 residues. V gave up 0 bases and J gave up 5 bases, with 10 bases separating them. CDR3 sequence: CASSQDPATETQYF. The DNA of the CDR3 is TGTGCCAGCAGCCAAGATCCCGCCACGGAGACCCAGTACTTC.

This chain connects TRBV27 to TRBJ2-1; TRBD2 matches 8 bases. CDR1 MNHEY and CDR2 SMNVEV come from the germline V gene (reference sequence). V was clipped by 3 bases and J by 7 bases; unmatched bases: 5. There are 14 residues in the CDR3. The CDR3 DNA is TGTGCCAGCAGTTTGGGCGGGAGGTGGAATGAGCAGTTCTTC. Translation gives CASSLGGRWNEQFF.

The V gene is TRBV6-5, the J gene TRBJ2-7, with 7 nucleotides matching TRBD2. The CDR3 has 15 amino acids. V dropped 6 bases and J dropped 5; count of bases not matched to a gene: 13. In germline, CDR1 is MNHEY, CDR2 SVGAGI. The DNA for the CDR3 is TGTGCCAGCAGGAATAGTGGCGGGGGAAGCAACGAGCAGTACTTC. This gives the protein CASRNSGGGSNEQYF.

V and J are TRBV2 and TRBJ2-3, with a possible D match to TRBD1 (7 bases). Trimming pared 6 bases from V and 2 bases from J, leaving 15 bases between. The CDR3 is 15 amino acids. Germline V gives CDR1 SNHLY, CDR2 FYNNEI. CDR3 nucleotide sequence: TGTGCCAGCAGCCCTACAGGGGAGGACACAGATACGCAGTATTTT. Translation gives CASSPTGEDTDTQYF.

The V call is TRBV4-3, the J call TRBJ2-3; 8 bases line up with TRBD2. CDR3 length equals 15 residues. Trimming removed 4 bases from V and 2 bases from J; junction bases left unmatched: 5. Germline V CDR1 and CDR2: LGHNA, YSLEER. The CDR3 sequence: CASSPGGATTDTQYF. The DNA of the CDR3 is TGCGCCAGCAGCCCCGGGGGGGCGACCACAGATACGCAGTATTTT.

The V call is TRBV19, the J call TRBJ2-3, with 10 positions matching TRBD1. V lost 5 bases, J lost 3 bases, and 8 bases stayed unmatched. Germline values: CDR1 LNHDA, CDR2 SQIVND (reference sequence). The length of the CDR3 is 16 residues. In DNA, the CDR3 is TGTGCCAGTAGTCGCGTCGACAGGGGGCCGACAGATACGCAGTATTTT. The encoded protein is CASSRVDRGPTDTQYF.

The chain combines TRBV9 with TRBJ2-1; 14 bases fit TRBD2. Germline V lookup: CDR1 SGDLS, CDR2 YYNGEE. V shed 3 bases, J shed 14 bases, and the junction held 7 bases outside the gene matches. This CDR3 spans 14 amino acids. As DNA, the CDR3 is TGTGCCAGCAGCGCCAGGACTAGCGGGGGGCGGGAGTTCTTC. Residues: CASSARTSGGREFF. The whole variable domain, filled in from reference TRBV9 and TRBJ2-1, reads DSGVTQTPKHLITATGQRVTLRCSPRSGDLSVYWYQQSLDQGLQFLIQYYNGEERAKGNILERFSAQQFPDLHSELNLSSLELGDSALYFCASSARTSGGREFFGPGTRLTVL.